This TCR beta chain was captured by sequencing in a study of blood T cell repertoires in COVID-19. Study-wide context: Sites across the United States, Italy and Spain contributed samples from acute and convalescent COVID-19. The analysed material was cDNA or gDNA that came from T cells, B-cell-depleted T cells, or PBMCs.

Per the original methods: How many nucleated cells were present was estimated from reference gene primer amplification. Profiled with immunoSEQ multiplex PCR; TCRdb holds only in-frame clones, not every one. V and J calls and clone size are as listed in that table; D and trimming were resolved from the DNA. In the table there are around 190,000 clones, more than 75% of which are singletons. Germline V gene lookup returns CDR1 SGHTA and CDR2 FQGTGA. The CDR3 spans 14 residues. Trimming removed 5 bases from V and 2 bases from J, with 13 bases in between. J is TRBJ2-7 and V is TRBV7-3; D might be TRBD1 (6 bases). The sequenced material came from peripheral blood. The TCR sequence derives from a woman aged 50 to 65 with active or convalescent COVID-19. CDR3 sequence: CASSPNRAAYEQYF. In nucleotides, the CDR3 is TGTGCCAGCAGCCCCAACAGGGCAGCCTACGAGCAGTACTTC. Full variable domain (outside the CDR3, taken from reference TRBV7-3 and TRBJ2-7): GAGVSQTPSNKVTEKGKYVELRCDPISGHTALYWYRQSLGQGPEFLIYFQGTGAADDSGLPNDRFFAVRPEGSVSTLKIQRTERGDSAVYLCASSPNRAAYEQYFGPGTRLTVT.